This TCR beta chain was identified in a study of cytomegalovirus exposure and HLA in healthy donors. Study observations and caveats: While the bulk of TCR sequences proved rare, some public TCRs turned up in many donors. Several of the most significant clusters appeared linked to common viral pathogens, based on a later analysis. With later analysis, a missense DCLRE1C variant became linked to TCR beta V- and J-gene trimming.

In the PCR, 60 Vbeta and 13 Jbeta primers were used. The data were produced by immunoSEQ multiplex PCR, yet TCRdb's version contains in-frame clones alone and is incomplete. The sample has 98,000 or so clones, about three quarters seen once; the top ten hold approximately 15%. The V end was cut by 8 bases, the J end by 0 bases, with 8 bases between. Germline V gene sequence: CDR1 LNHDA, CDR2 SQIVND (reference sequence). The CDR3 totals 14 residues. This clone showed up just once. What it binds is not known. The TCR sequence derives from a man aged 60 to 75 in good health and CMV-seropositive. V usage is TRBV19 and J usage is TRBJ2-6; D not resolved. The sequenced sample was PBMCs. For the CDR3, the DNA is TGTGCCAGTTCTTCAGTCTCTGGGGCCAACGTCCTGACTTTC. Amino acid sequence: CASSSVSGANVLTF.